This T cell receptor (beta chain) was profiled in a study of shared clonotypes between healthy human individuals. Overall study context: CD8 memory received one plate per donor, CD8 naive two, CD4 memory three and CD4 naive three.

CD4+ cells were split into CD45RA+ naive and CD45RA-negative memory subsets. CDR3 length equals 15 residues. CDR1 and CDR2 (germline): SNHLY, FYNNEI. Trimming took off 3 bases at V and 3 bases at J, with 14 bases between the two ends. With respect to this clone: Its specificity is unknown.

General observations from the study: For sorted subsets, rarefaction showed incomplete sequencing despite large depth. Generation probability values for non-shared clonotypes were lower than those for clonotypes shared by all four donors.

Using immunoSEQ multiplex PCR, the repertoire was profiled, and TCRdb retains in-frame clones only, with some absent. The table records some 2,100,000 clones, 90% to 96% of them present only once. The TCR sequence derives from a man between 18 and 29 years old in good health. Sequencing was done on a sample of naive CD4+ T cells sorted from blood. Described subset: CD45RA+ positively selected. This chain connects TRBV2 to TRBJ1-1; D possibly corresponds to TRBD1 (5 bases). The CDR3 here is CASSDPRAGYTEAFF. The DNA for the CDR3 is TGTGCCAGCAGTGATCCCAGGGCTGGGTACACTGAAGCTTTCTTT.